The 23 T cell receptor beta chains below come from one sample, sequenced in a study of tumor-infiltrating lymphocytes in primary liver carcinoma. Co-extracting RNA and DNA was done with roughly 17-31 mg of unsorted bulk tissue as input. A primer matching the constant region was used to make TCR beta cDNA from 450 to 500 ng of total RNA. Modified slightly, ARM-PCR produced TCR beta libraries over three nested multiplex PCR rounds. The first two PCR rounds used TRBV1-TRBV30 primers with a Cbeta primer, about 9 cycles each. TCRdb itself ran the multiplex PCR reads through MiXCR, one entry per CDR3 protein. The data show 100,000 to 120,000 distinct CDR3 sequences, about four fifths seen once. Sequencing was performed on liver tumor tissue from sampling region 3. Subset specified: tumor region T3, left-lateral pole. The receptors derive from a man aged 35-49 years with primary liver carcinoma and hepatitis B virus infection.

About this clonotype: An end of the junction does not agree with germline; a read error may underlie this. The J gene is TRBJ2-7, the V gene TRBV11-1, with 8 bases identical to TRBD1. CDR3 length: 13 residues. Germline V gene data show CDR1 as SGHAT and CDR2 as FQDESV (reference sequence). The CDR3 DNA follows: TGCGCCTGCGGCCCAAGGACAGGGAATGAGCAGTACTTC. It encodes CACGPRTGNEQYF.

CDR3 coding DNA: TGTGCCAACATCACTTCGGCGGTAGCTAAAAACATTCAGTACTTC. This translates into CANITSAVAKNIQYF. The chain has TRBV11-2 and TRBJ2-4; D gene ambiguous. This CDR3 is built from 15 residues. V was pared by 10 bases and J by 4 bases, with 20 bases between. Germline V lookup: CDR1 SGHAT, CDR2 FQNNGV.

In regard to this clonotype: A read error may be the cause here, since a much bigger clone is one base away. This sequence joins TRBV25-1 and TRBJ1-6, with D tentatively TRBD1 (5 bases). V was clipped by 7 bases and J by 8 bases, with 15 bases between them. Germline CDR1 and CDR2: MGHDK and SYGVNS. The CDR3 is made up of 14 amino acids. The CDR3 reads CASTRGGNDSPLHF. The CDR3 coding sequence is TGTGCCAGCACGAGGGGAGGGAATGATTCACCCCTCCACTTT.

J is TRBJ2-1 and V is TRBV29-1; the D gene is possibly TRBD1 (6 bases). Germline V CDR1 and CDR2: SQVTM, ANQGSEA. This CDR3 is built from 12 residues. Between the trimmed V and J ends, which lost 6 bases and 6 bases, there was a span of 12 bases. The CDR3 protein is CSVPTGFNEQFF. CDR3 nucleotide sequence: TGCAGCGTACCTACAGGGTTCAATGAGCAGTTCTTC.

By sample share, this clonotype is large (0.1 to 1%). V is TRBV12-3 or TRBV12-4 and J is TRBJ1-1; maybe TRBD1 (5 bases). Trimming cost V 4 bases and J 1 base, with 10 bases left between them. CDR3 length equals 14 residues. In DNA, the CDR3 is TGTGCCAGCAGTTCGGCAGACAGGAACACTGAAGCTTTCTTT. Amino acid sequence: CASSSADRNTEAFF.

This clonotype was seen only once. At one end, the junction sequence differs from germline, possibly due to a read error. The CDR3 DNA is TGTGCCAGCAGTTGGAGCGTAACGCAAGAGACCCAGAACTTC. This sequence encodes CASSWSVTQETQNF. The chain employs TRBV6-5 and TRBJ2-5; D unclear. The germline gives CDR1 MNHEY, CDR2 SVGAGI. The CDR3 is made up of 14 amino acids.

As to this clonotype: An end of the junction does not agree with germline; a read error may underlie this. The chain carries TRBV4-1 and TRBJ2-2, with D uncertain. The germline V gene encodes CDR1 MGHRA and CDR2 YSYEKL. This CDR3 comprises 15 residues. CDR3 DNA: TGCGCCAGCAGCCAAGGGGCCGCAGTTACCGAGGAGCTGTTTTTT. Amino acid sequence: CASSQGAAVTEELFF.

This clonotype was detected once. The junction and the germline gene differ at one end; a read error may be behind it. This sequence joins TRBV14 and TRBJ1-1; 8 nucleotides align to TRBD1. This CDR3 has 16 residues. The V gene's germline CDR1 is SGHDN and CDR2 FVKESK. The CDR3 loop reads CASSLGQDRMNTEALF. The DNA for the CDR3 is TGTGCCAGCAGCCTGGGACAGGATAGAATGAACACTGAAGCTCTCTTT.

Comments on this clonotype: The conserved phenylalanine or tryptophan is not found at the CDR3 terminus, so this likely reflects a read error. The genes are TRBV12-3 or TRBV12-4 and TRBJ2-5; 7 bases fit TRBD1. This CDR3 is built from 13 residues. The CDR3 protein is CTSSMTGTETQYL. CDR3 in DNA: TGTACCAGCAGCATGACAGGGACGGAGACCCAGTACCTC.

There are a few counts of this clonotype. A read error may be the cause here, since a much bigger clone is one base away. J is TRBJ2-3 and V is TRBV28, with D perhaps matching TRBD1 (5 bases). There are 14 residues in the CDR3. CDR1 is MDHEN and CDR2 is SYDVKM in the germline V gene. Between the trimmed V and J ends, which lost 9 bases and 2 bases, there was a span of 15 bases. This chain's CDR3 is CASSRQPITDTQYF. CDR3 DNA: TGTGCCAGTTCCCGACAGCCTATCACAGATACGCAGTATTTT.

This clonotype was detected only once. The junction departs from germline at one end; a sequencing error may be responsible. This sequence joins TRBV11-2 and TRBJ2-1; TRBD1 or TRBD2 may be the D gene (5 bases each). The CDR3 loop spans 17 amino acids. Germline V lookup: CDR1 SGHAT, CDR2 FQNNGV. The CDR3 sequence is CASSLDRDVRFYNEQFF. The CDR3 DNA follows: TGTGCCAGCAGCTTAGATAGGGACGTGAGGTTCTACAATGAGCAATTCTTC.

With respect to this clonotype: A read error may produce the germline difference seen at one junction end. V gene TRBV6-6 combines with J gene TRBJ2-4; D call uncertain. There are 12 residues in the CDR3. The V gene's germline CDR1 is MNHNY and CDR2 SVGAGI (reference sequence). The CDR3 region is CTSSFSKNIQYF. CDR3 nucleotides: TGTACCAGCAGCTTCAGTAAAAACATTCAATACTTC.

With respect to this clonotype: The junction shows a germline mismatch at one end, possibly a read error. This chain uses TRBV7-3 with TRBJ2-1; possibly TRBD1 for D (5 bases). The CDR3 covers 13 residues. Per germline, CDR1 SGHTA and CDR2 FQGTGA. The CDR3 region has the DNA TGTGTCAGCAGCCTCGGACACAACAATGAGCAGTTCTTC. It is translated as CVSSLGHNNEQFF.

This clonotype is medium-sized (0.01 to 0.1%) within its sample. The chain has TRBV11-3 and TRBJ1-1; maybe TRBD1 (6 bases). The germline V gene encodes CDR1 SGHNT and CDR2 YENEEA. The CDR3 is 13 residues long. Trimming stripped 1 base from V and 9 bases from J, with 12 bases between. The DNA for the CDR3 is TGTGCCAGCAGCTTAGCAAGGGGGTCTCAAGCTTTCTTT. Its protein product is CASSLARGSQAFF.

In its sample, this clonotype was seen a few times. A much larger clone differs by one base, so this may be a read error. This chain connects TRBV5-6 to TRBJ2-7; the match to TRBD1 covers 7 bases. The CDR3 covers 16 residues. CDR1 is SGHDT, CDR2 YYEEEE, per germline. CDR3 bases: TGTGCCAACAGCCGAGGTCGACAGGGTATCTCCTACGAGCAGTACTTC. Protein: CANSRGRQGISYEQYF.

In regard to this clonotype: Given the absence of the conserved phenylalanine or tryptophan at the CDR3 end, a read error is likely. The DNA is omitted, as the CDR3 cannot be located on it reliably, and the CDR3 follows TCRdb's listing. The chain has TRBV5-1 and TRBJ2-2; the table's TRBD2 call for D was not verified on the DNA. Germline assignment: CDR1 SGHRS and CDR2 YFSETQ. Termini included, the CDR3 measures 16 amino acids. CDR3 protein: CASSLSPSTDTGELFY.

Within the sample, this clonotype is medium-sized (0.01 to 0.1%). V gene TRBV29-1 combines with J gene TRBJ1-1; 10 nucleotides align to TRBD1. CDR1 is SQVTM, CDR2 ANQGSEA, per germline. With 1 base clipped from V and 4 bases from J, the junction kept 3 bases outside the gene matches. This CDR3 contains 14 residues. CDR3 region: CSVEGWTGGTEAFF. Written as DNA, the CDR3 is TGCAGCGTTGAAGGCTGGACAGGGGGCACTGAAGCTTTCTTT.

Comments on this clonotype: An end of the junction does not agree with germline; a read error may underlie this. This rearrangement joins TRBV6-1 to TRBJ2-6; D is perhaps TRBD2 (6 bases). The CDR3 loop spans 16 amino acids. Per germline, CDR1 MNHNS and CDR2 SASEGT. CDR3 loop: CASSGLGASGVNVLTF. The DNA for the CDR3 is TGTGCCAGCAGTGGACTAGGGGCCTCTGGGGTCAACGTCCTGACTTTC.

This clonotype was seen repeatedly, ten times or more. The V gene is TRBV5-1, the J gene TRBJ1-3, with D hard to call. With 4 bases removed from V and 7 bases from J, the gap between germline ends came to 15 bases. CDR1 is SGHRS, CDR2 YFSETQ, per germline. The CDR3 contains 14 residues. The CDR3 DNA follows: TGCGCCAGCAGCCCCCGGGAAATGACTAACACCATATATTTT. Residues: CASSPREMTNTIYF.

This chain links TRBV29-1 with TRBJ2-7; possibly TRBD1 for D (6 bases). The CDR3 length is 12 residues. Germline CDR1 reads SQVTM; CDR2 reads ANQGSEA. For the CDR3, the DNA is TGCAGGGTGCTGACAGGAGCCCACGAGCAGTACTTC. It yields the protein CRVLTGAHEQYF.

Regarding this clonotype: Mismatch with germline at one junction end may stem from a read error. V is TRBV14 and J is TRBJ2-1, with D unclear. The CDR3 runs to 16 residues. Germline lookup yields CDR1 SGHDN and CDR2 FVKESK. This chain's CDR3 is CDSSAVVGWVNNEQFF. The CDR3 nucleotides are TGTGACAGCAGTGCCGTAGTGGGATGGGTAAACAATGAACAGTTCTTC.

V and J are TRBV6-5 and TRBJ2-3, with 8 nucleotides matching TRBD1. Germline V gene lookup returns CDR1 MNHEY and CDR2 SVGAGI. This CDR3 is 14 amino acids long. V was clipped by 9 bases and J by 1 base; unmatched bases: 6. The CDR3 sequence: CARRPGQGTDTQYF. CDR3 sequence (DNA): TGTGCCAGAAGACCGGGACAGGGCACAGATACGCAGTATTTT.

This clonotype was counted once. A read error is possible here, since a much larger clone lies one base away. The missing conserved phenylalanine or tryptophan at the end of this CDR3 makes a read error likely. The V and J genes are TRBV29-1 and TRBJ1-1; D is undetermined. This CDR3 spans 12 amino acids. Looked up from germline, CDR1 is SQVTM and CDR2 is ANQGSEA. The CDR3 nucleotides are TGCAACGTTGACCAAGCGAACACTGAAGCTTTCTAT. This codes for CNVDQANTEAFY.